This entry is about one T cell receptor beta chain. Its matching antigen is unknown. Treatment denoted: roughly 11-day PBMC culture with coronavirus spike peptide pools or control peptides (ViraFEST assay). Antigen-specific T cell expansion with peptide pools preceded TCR sequencing in the ViraFEST approach. These data belong to a study of vaccination and CD4 T cells after COVID-19. The overall study: Sampling post-COVID took place a median around 91 days after diagnosis (range 35 to 161).

V lost 4 bases and J 2 bases, leaving 14 bases between the germline ends. The CDR3 has 16 residues. The V gene's germline CDR1 is MNHEY and CDR2 SMNVEV (reference sequence). Cultured CD4+ T cell DNA was sequenced using the Oncomine TCR Beta short-read assay. Scientists extracted genomic DNA from CD4+ T cells grown in culture. TCRdb fed the PCR reads into MiXCR, producing one record per CDR3 protein. Among approximately 14,000 distinct CDR3 sequences, about 50% were seen once, and the ten largest hold about 5%. General study findings and limits: Early post-infection timepoints were not included, and relatively few convalescent patients were studied.

Specimen: CD4+ T cells from blood, cultured in vitro, collected before SARS-CoV-2 vaccination. The chain combines TRBV27 with TRBJ2-2, with D possibly TRBD1 on 5 matching bases. The sequence was obtained from a human donor who had recovered from COVID-19. CDR3 region: CASSSLGHLNTGELFF. CDR3 DNA: TGTGCCAGCAGTTCTTTAGGACACCTAAACACCGGGGAGCTGTTTTTT.